The T cell receptor (beta chain) under discussion was sequenced for a study of cytomegalovirus exposure and HLA in healthy donors. Whole-study context: The same platform as the approximately 660 first-cohort repertoires was used for the 100 to 150 validation repertoires, a later analysis reported. Findings and caveats of the study: Some public TCRs appeared in many individuals, while most sequences were rare. In vitro work confirmed that three CMV-associated chains recognize CMV antigens. The authors enumerated around 150 TCR beta chains as linked to cytomegalovirus.

This CDR3 has 15 residues. Trimming at V came to 1 base and at J to 8 bases, leaving 4 bases not matched to a gene. Germline V gene sequence: CDR1 LGHNA, CDR2 YSLEER. With respect to this clone: The target antigen is unknown.

Method: immunoSEQ multiplex PCR; TCRdb's copy keeps in-frame clones and lacks some. The data show about 69,000 clones, just over 95% seen once. Input material: PBMCs. The clonotype comes from a woman aged 18-30 years in good health and CMV-seropositive. The chain combines TRBV4-3 with TRBJ2-3; 12 bases match TRBD2. CDR3 region: CASSQASGRGGTQYF. The CDR3 nucleotides are TGCGCCAGCAGCCAAGCTAGCGGGAGGGGAGGTACGCAGTATTTT.